The entry below describes one T cell receptor beta chain. The data originate from a study of blood T cell repertoires in COVID-19. Original handling: Reference gene primer amplification in the assay estimated nucleated cell counts. Sequenced by immunoSEQ multiplex PCR; TCRdb stores in-frame clones only, minus some. For V, J and clone size, that table is used; D and trimming come from the DNA. The repertoire consists of over 150,000 clones, with around 89% occurring once and the leading ten covering approximately 2%. CDR1 is SGHRS and CDR2 is YFSETQ in the germline V gene. V dropped 3 bases and J dropped 3; count of bases not matched to a gene: 2. There are 15 residues in the CDR3.

The material sequenced was peripheral blood. The sequence derives from a man aged 45-65 years who had recovered from COVID-19. V gene TRBV5-1 combines with J gene TRBJ1-6, with 8 positions matching TRBD1. CDR3 amino acids: CASSSGTGYNSPLHF. In DNA, the CDR3 is TGCGCCAGCAGCTCGGGGACAGGCTATAATTCACCCCTCCACTTT. The full variable domain, rest sourced from reference TRBV5-1 and TRBJ1-6, is KAGVTQTPRYLIKTRGQQVTLSCSPISGHRSVSWYQQTPGQGLQFLFEYFSETQRNKGNFPGRFSGRQFSNSRSEMNVSTLELGDSALYLCASSSGTGYNSPLHFGNGTRLTVT.